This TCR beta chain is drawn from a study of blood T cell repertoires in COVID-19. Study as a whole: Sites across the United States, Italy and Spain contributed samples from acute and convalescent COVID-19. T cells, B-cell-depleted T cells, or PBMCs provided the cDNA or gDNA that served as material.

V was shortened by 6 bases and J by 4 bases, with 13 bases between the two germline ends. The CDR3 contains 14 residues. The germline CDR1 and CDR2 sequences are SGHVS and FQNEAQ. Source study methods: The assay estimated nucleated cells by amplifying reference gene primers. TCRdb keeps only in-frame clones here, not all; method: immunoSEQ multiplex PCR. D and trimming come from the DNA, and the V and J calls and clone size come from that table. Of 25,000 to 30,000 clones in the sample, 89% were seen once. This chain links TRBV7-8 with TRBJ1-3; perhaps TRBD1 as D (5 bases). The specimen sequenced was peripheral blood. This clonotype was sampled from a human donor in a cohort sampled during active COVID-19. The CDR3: CASSSDRTGNTIYF. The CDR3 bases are TGTGCCAGCAGTTCGGACCGGACAGGAAACACCATATATTTT.